This TCR beta chain is from a study of T cells expressing NK-cell markers. Overall study: Sorted CD3+CD56+NKG2C+, CD3+CD56+NKG2C- and CD3+CD56-NKG2C+ T cells supplied TCR beta repertoires. Out of eight donors sequenced, seven tested HCMV-seropositive and the remaining one seronegative.

The study's findings and limits: The same clonotypes also predominated in the CD3+CD56-NKG2C+ fraction of a handful of donors. About six donors showed dominant NKG2C+ clonotypes comprising about 1.0-7.5% of their CD8+ T cells.

As to this clonotype: The antigen is unknown.

TCRdb reprocessed the 5' RACE reads, keeping one entry per CDR3 protein, no DNA. The listing records fewer than 400,000 distinct CDR3 sequences. This CDR3 comprises 15 residues. In germline, CDR1 is SGHAT, CDR2 FQNNGV. The clonotype was recovered from a man between 18 and 69 years old in good health. This sequence joins TRBV11-2 and TRBJ2-2. The sequenced sample was blood T cells: a sorted CD56 or NKG2C T cell subset, CD4+ or CD8+ T cells, or bulk PBMC T cells (not recorded which). CDR3 sequence: CASSTSPANTGELFF.